A selection of T cell receptor beta chains follows, all from one sample in a study of T cell responses to AZD1222 COVID-19 vaccine. Clones were read by immunoSEQ multiplex PCR, and TCRdb kept only the in-frame ones, dropping some. The sample shows more than 35,000 clones, 83% of them seen only once. Sequences were derived from peripheral blood, sampled on day 0 of AZD1222 vaccination. The receptor source for this set is an adult in good health. Each CDR3 is given with its conserved first and last residue. D genes are given only for firm matches. Part of the rows lack a size; the others show once, few, many or a class for expanded clones.

J: TRBJ2-7; D: TRBD1; V: TRBV30; size: NA; CDR3: CAVNPGTGLRLEQYF; DNA: TGTGCCGTAAATCCCGGGACAGGGCTTCGGCTCGAGCAGTACTTC
J: TRBJ1-6; D: NA; V: TRBV3-1/TRBV3-2; size: NA; CDR3: CASSQSETMYSPLHF; DNA: TGTGCCAGCAGCCAATCGGAGACGATGTATTCACCCCTCCACTTT
J: TRBJ2-7; D: TRBD1; V: TRBV19; size: NA; CDR3: CASSSYRGRYEQYF; DNA: TGTGCCAGTAGTAGCTACAGGGGGCGGTACGAGCAGTACTTC
J: TRBJ2-7; D: NA; V: TRBV6-5; size: few; CDR3: CASTRPSSYEQYF; DNA: TGTGCCAGCACCAGACCCAGCTCCTACGAGCAGTACTTC
J: TRBJ1-3; D: TRBD1; V: TRBV10-3; size: NA; CDR3: CATTTGDENTIYF; DNA: TGTGCCACGACCACAGGGGATGAAAACACCATATATTTT
J: TRBJ2-5; D: NA; V: TRBV7-9; size: NA; CDR3: CASSFRTAHEETQYF; DNA: TGTGCCAGCAGCTTCAGGACAGCACACGAAGAGACCCAGTACTTC
J: TRBJ2-3; D: NA; V: TRBV5-1; size: NA; CDR3: CASSLGALRGRTDTQYF; DNA: TGCGCCAGCAGCTTGGGGGCCCTCAGGGGACGGACAGATACGCAGTATTTT
J: TRBJ2-2; D: NA; V: TRBV6-4; size: NA; CDR3: CASSDSPGAPGELFF; DNA: TGTGCCAGCAGTGACTCTCCCGGGGCCCCCGGGGAGCTGTTTTTT
J: TRBJ2-5; D: TRBD1; V: TRBV19; size: NA; CDR3: CASSKGAVGTQYF; DNA: TGTGCCAGTAGTAAGGGGGCCGTGGGGACCCAGTACTTC
J: TRBJ1-2; D: NA; V: TRBV7-9; size: NA; CDR3: CASSLQGIYGYTF; DNA: TGTGCCAGCAGCTTACAGGGGATCTATGGCTACACCTTC
J: TRBJ1-1; D: NA; V: TRBV6-5; size: NA; CDR3: CASSYSINAEAFF; DNA: TGTGCCAGCAGTTACTCCATAAACGCTGAAGCTTTCTTT
J: TRBJ2-7; D: NA; V: TRBV27; size: few; CDR3: CASGLQGPAYEQYF; DNA: TGTGCCAGCGGGTTGCAGGGGCCGGCCTACGAGCAGTACTTC
J: TRBJ1-2; D: TRBD1; V: TRBV6-5; size: NA; CDR3: CASSTFDRAGYTF; DNA: TGTGCCAGCAGTACGTTCGACAGGGCTGGCTACACCTTC
J: TRBJ2-2; D: TRBD1; V: TRBV2; size: NA; CDR3: CASRPDRANTGELFF; DNA: TGTGCCAGCAGACCGGACAGGGCCAACACCGGGGAGCTGTTTTTT
J: TRBJ1-4; D: TRBD1; V: TRBV19; size: NA; CDR3: CASSTGGGEKLFF; DNA: TGTGCCAGTAGTACAGGGGGAGGTGAAAAACTGTTTTTT
J: TRBJ2-2; D: NA; V: TRBV3-1/TRBV3-2; size: NA; CDR3: CASSQFSARGTGELFF; DNA: TGTGCCAGCAGCCAATTCAGCGCCCGCGGCACCGGGGAGCTGTTTTTT
J: TRBJ2-1; D: TRBD1; V: TRBV2; size: NA; CDR3: CASSEGQGHNEQFF; DNA: TGTGCCAGCAGTGAAGGACAGGGGCACAATGAGCAGTTCTTC
J: TRBJ2-3; D: NA; V: TRBV9; size: NA; CDR3: CASSLRGAADTQYF; DNA: TGTGCCAGCAGCCTTAGGGGGGCCGCAGATACGCAGTATTTT
J: TRBJ2-3; D: NA; V: TRBV3-1/TRBV3-2; size: NA; CDR3: CASSLQTDTQYF; DNA: TGTGCCAGCAGCCTCCAGACAGATACGCAGTATTTT
J: TRBJ1-2; D: TRBD1; V: TRBV5-1; size: NA; CDR3: CASSSAEQGFDGYTF; DNA: TGCGCCAGCAGCTCGGCGGAACAGGGGTTTGATGGCTACACCTTC
J: TRBJ1-2; D: TRBD1; V: TRBV5-1; size: NA; CDR3: CASTSQWSGRGDYGYTF; DNA: TGCGCCAGCACCTCCCAGTGGTCCGGCAGGGGGGACTATGGCTACACCTTC
J: TRBJ1-1; D: NA; V: TRBV7-3; size: NA; CDR3: CASSSTGLSTEAFF; DNA: TGTGCCAGCAGTTCTACAGGGTTGAGCACTGAAGCTTTCTTT